A single sample is the source of the 26 T cell receptor beta chains below, sequenced in a study of blood T cell repertoires in COVID-19. Only in-frame clones appear in the TCRdb table, and some are missing; sequencing was by immunoSEQ multiplex PCR. Here the sample spans about 78,000 clones, around 90% being singletons. Sequences were obtained from peripheral blood. Source of these receptors: a woman of 80 years or more with acute or convalescent COVID-19.

The chain joins TRBV5-4 to TRBJ2-2; the D gene is possibly TRBD1 (6 bases). The CDR3 contains 15 residues. Deletions cut 2 bases from V and 6 bases from J, with 14 bases between. Germline lookup yields CDR1 SGHNT and CDR2 YYREEE (reference sequence). DNA of the CDR3: TGTGCCAGCAGCTTAACGGACAGTGGCTCCGGGGAGCTGTTTTTT. Amino acids: CASSLTDSGSGELFF.

The genes are TRBV6-5 and TRBJ1-6; D is unclear. Looked up from germline, CDR1 is MNHEY and CDR2 is SVGAGI. The V end was cut by 4 bases, the J end by 0 bases, with 7 bases between. CDR3 length: 15 residues. The CDR3 here is CASSSQYSYNSPLHF. CDR3 in DNA: TGTGCCAGCAGTTCACAGTACTCCTATAATTCACCCCTCCACTTT.

V usage is TRBV19 and J usage is TRBJ2-5; D is undetermined. V gave up 3 bases and J gave up 6 bases, with 14 bases separating them. The CDR3 covers 14 residues. CDR1 and CDR2 from the germline V gene are LNHDA and SQIVND (reference sequence). The DNA for the CDR3 is TGTGCCAGTAGTATCATTCTCCGAGAGAAGACCCAGTACTTC. Protein sequence: CASSIILREKTQYF.

This chain links TRBV6-2 or TRBV6-3 with TRBJ1-6; D remains ambiguous. The CDR3 consists of 14 residues. Germline V gives CDR1 MNHEY, CDR2 SVGEGT. Trimming cost V 6 bases and J 4 bases, with 10 bases left between them. The CDR3 DNA is TGTGCCAGCAGCCCTACAAGATATAATTCACCCCTCCACTTT. It codes for CASSPTRYNSPLHF.

The chain employs TRBV12-3 or TRBV12-4 and TRBJ1-2; 9 nucleotides line up with TRBD1. The CDR3 is 13 residues long. The V segment lost 5 bases and the J segment 4 bases; nucleotides outside the gene matches: 2. The CDR3 protein is CASSDRGVYGYTF. DNA for the CDR3: TGTGCCAGCAGTGACAGGGGGGTCTATGGCTACACCTTC.

The chain uses TRBV5-1 and TRBJ2-3, with 10 bases identical to TRBD2. Trimming cost V 3 bases and J 3 bases; bases outside gene matches: 4. The CDR3 is made up of 15 amino acids. Germline V CDR1 and CDR2: SGHRS, YFSETQ. CDR3 sequence: CASSSAGGPTDTQYF. The CDR3, as DNA: TGCGCCAGCAGCTCAGCGGGAGGGCCGACAGATACGCAGTATTTT.

The chain employs TRBV19 and TRBJ1-2; D is possibly TRBD1 (6 bases). The germline V gene has CDR1 LNHDA and CDR2 SQIVND (reference sequence). The CDR3 runs to 15 residues. Trimming removed 1 base from V and 4 bases from J, with 13 bases in between. CDR3 sequence: CASSIGQAASYGYTF. In nucleotides, the CDR3 is TGTGCCAGTAGTATAGGACAGGCGGCAAGCTATGGCTACACCTTC.

The J gene is TRBJ2-1, the V gene TRBV2, with a weak D call TRBD2 (5 bases). V was clipped by 8 bases and J by 12 bases, with 26 bases between them. The CDR3 loop spans 15 amino acids. Per the germline V gene, CDR1 is SNHLY and CDR2 is FYNNEI. In nucleotides, the CDR3 is TGTGCCAGCGTCTTGGGCCTAGCTAAAAAAGCGCTGCAGTTCTTC. Its translation: CASVLGLAKKALQFF.

CDR3 residues: CASRVGQANEKLFF. Here the CDR3 DNA reads TGTGCCAGCAGAGTTGGACAAGCCAATGAAAAACTGTTTTTT. The chain uses TRBV27 and TRBJ1-4; perhaps TRBD1 as D (5 bases). CDR3 length: 14 residues. Germline CDR1 is MNHEY and CDR2 is SMNVEV (reference sequence). V was pared by 6 bases and J by 5 bases, with 13 bases between.

With regard to this clone: The sample carries other DNA sequences with the same CDR3. The chain links TRBV5-1 to TRBJ2-7; 9 nucleotides agree with TRBD1. Trimming at V came to 4 bases and at J to 3 bases, leaving 5 bases not matched to a gene. This CDR3 has 14 residues. Germline-derived CDR1 and CDR2 are SGHRS and YFSETQ. Here the CDR3 DNA reads TGCGCCAGCAGCCTAGACAGGGGGGGCTACGAGCAGTACTTC. Amino acid sequence: CASSLDRGGYEQYF. The full variable domain, with the rest looked up from reference TRBV5-1 and TRBJ2-7, is KAGVTQTPRYLIKTRGQQVTLSCSPISGHRSVSWYQQTPGQGLQFLFEYFSETQRNKGNFPGRFSGRQFSNSRSEMNVSTLELGDSALYLCASSLDRGGYEQYFGPGTRLTVT.

This clone was seen only once. The V and J genes are TRBV19 and TRBJ1-2, with 10 nucleotides matching TRBD1. Per germline, CDR1 LNHDA and CDR2 SQIVND (reference sequence). V trimming: 4 bases; J trimming: 8 bases; junction bases outside the gene matches: 10. CDR3 length equals 15 residues. The CDR3 is CASSTTAGTGDGYTF. The CDR3, as DNA: TGTGCCAGTAGTACTACAGCCGGGACAGGGGACGGCTACACCTTC.

There are a few counts of this clone. This chain uses TRBV5-4 with TRBJ1-6; 9 bases are shared with TRBD1. Trimming took 5 bases from V and 7 from J; bases not matched to a gene: 7. The length of the CDR3 is 15 residues. Germline loops: CDR1 SGHNT, CDR2 YYREEE (reference sequence). CDR3 nucleotides: TGTGCCAGCAGAAATGGAGGGACAGGGAATTCACCCCTCCACTTT. Amino acids: CASRNGGTGNSPLHF.

In this sample, this clone turned up once. In DNA, the CDR3 is TGTGCCAGCATCCCAGCGAACACCGGGGAGCTGTTTTTT. The encoded protein is CASIPANTGELFF. The chain is built from TRBV7-9 and TRBJ2-2; no reliable D call. The germline CDR1 and CDR2 sequences are SEHNR and FQNEAQ (reference sequence). The CDR3 spans 13 residues. V lost 7 bases and J 0 bases, leaving 6 bases between the germline ends.

This rearrangement joins TRBV5-1 to TRBJ2-5; D ambiguous. The V and J ends lost 1 base and 5 bases respectively, with 9 bases between them. Germline CDR1 and CDR2: SGHRS and YFSETQ. This CDR3 contains 13 residues. The chain's CDR3 is CASSLWRRETQYF. CDR3 nucleotide sequence: TGCGCCAGCAGCTTGTGGAGAAGGGAGACCCAGTACTTC.

This clone was seen a single time. This chain uses TRBV28 with TRBJ1-3; D may be TRBD1 (6 bases). V was pared by 3 bases and J by 9 bases, with 18 bases between. The V gene's germline CDR1 is MDHEN and CDR2 SYDVKM. CDR3 size: 15 residues. CDR3 bases: TGTGCCAGCAGTTTGGATTGGACAGAGAAGAGCACCATATATTTT. This encodes CASSLDWTEKSTIYF. Together with reference TRBV28 and TRBJ1-3, the CDR3 gives the full variable domain: DVKVTQSSRYLVKRTGEKVFLECVQDMDHENMFWYRQDPGLGLRLIYFSYDVKMKEKGDIPEGYSVSREKKERFSLILESASTNQTSMYLCASSLDWTEKSTIYFGEGSWLTVV.

The chain combines TRBV10-3 with TRBJ2-2; no definite D call. V lost 8 bases, J lost 3 bases, and 16 bases lay in between. CDR1 ENHRY and CDR2 SYGVKD come from the germline V gene. This CDR3 contains 15 residues. CDR3 loop: CAISIQLRDTGELFF. In DNA form, the CDR3 reads TGTGCCATCTCGATCCAGCTACGGGACACCGGGGAGCTGTTTTTT.

The V call is TRBV6-2 or TRBV6-3, the J call TRBJ1-5, with TRBD1 matching 7 bases. V lost 0 bases and J lost 0; bases outside the gene matches: 2. The length of the CDR3 is 16 residues. Germline assignment: CDR1 MNHEY and CDR2 SVGEGT. This chain's CDR3 is CASSYSQGVSNQPQHF. For the CDR3, the DNA is TGTGCCAGCAGTTACTCCCAGGGGGTTAGCAATCAGCCCCAGCATTTT.

The genes are TRBV10-3 and TRBJ1-2; 9 bases match TRBD1. The J segment lost 4 bases and the V segment lost 5 bases, leaving 5 bases of the junction unmatched. This CDR3 has 14 residues. Germline lookup yields CDR1 ENHRY and CDR2 SYGVKD. This CDR3 is CAISRQGGLYGYTF. The CDR3 DNA sequence: TGTGCCATCAGTCGACAGGGGGGCCTCTATGGCTACACCTTC.

The chain carries TRBV7-8 and TRBJ1-5; D call uncertain. CDR1 is SGHVS, CDR2 FQNEAQ, per germline. CDR3 length: 13 residues. V dropped 4 bases and J dropped 2 bases, with 6 bases sitting between them. The DNA of the CDR3 is TGTGCCAGCAGCTATGGGCGCAATCAGCCCCAGCATTTT. Its translation: CASSYGRNQPQHF.

This chain joins TRBV27 and TRBJ1-2; no firm D call. V lost 5 bases to trimming and J lost 5 bases, with 15 bases between them. This CDR3 comprises 14 residues. CDR1 is MNHEY, CDR2 SMNVEV, per germline (reference sequence). The DNA for the CDR3 is TGTGCCAGCAGTCCCACGCATGAGTGGTATGGCTACACCTTC. The encoded protein is CASSPTHEWYGYTF.

This clone was picked up one time. The chain combines TRBV19 with TRBJ2-1, with 9 positions matching TRBD2. V was clipped by 2 bases and J by 7 bases; unmatched bases: 15. The germline gives CDR1 LNHDA, CDR2 SQIVND (reference sequence). This CDR3 has 18 residues. The CDR3 reads CASSIIGLAGSLWNEQFF. DNA for the CDR3: TGTGCCAGTAGTATAATTGGGCTAGCGGGGTCCCTCTGGAATGAGCAGTTCTTC.

This chain connects TRBV7-2 to TRBJ2-1, with TRBD1 identical over 7 bases. This CDR3 is 16 amino acids long. Germline CDR1 and CDR2: SGHTA and FQGNSA. The J segment lost 8 bases and the V segment lost 4 bases, leaving 14 bases of the junction unmatched. CDR3 sequence (DNA): TGTGCCAGCAGCTCACGCCGCGCACAGGGGCCTCATGAGCAGTTCTTC. Protein: CASSSRRAQGPHEQFF.

The chain carries TRBV7-9 and TRBJ1-3; D call uncertain. This CDR3 contains 14 residues. The germline CDR1 and CDR2 sequences are SEHNR and FQNEAQ (reference sequence). Trimming pared 3 bases from V and 0 bases from J, leaving 6 bases between. The CDR3 DNA follows: TGTGCCAGCAGCTTTTCGGTCTCTGGAAACACCATATATTTT. Its protein product is CASSFSVSGNTIYF. Looking up the rest from reference TRBV7-9 and TRBJ1-3 gives the full variable domain: DTGVSQNPRHKITKRGQNVTFRCDPISEHNRLYWYRQTLGQGPEFLTYFQNEAQLEKSRLLSDRFSAERPKGSFSTLEIQRTEQGDSAMYLCASSFSVSGNTIYFGEGSWLTVV.

The rearrangement uses TRBV2 and TRBJ1-5; possible D gene TRBD1, 5 bases. This CDR3 has 14 amino acids. The germline V gene has CDR1 SNHLY and CDR2 FYNNEI. The germline V and J ends were trimmed by 3 bases and 6 bases, with 12 bases remaining between them. CDR3: CASSEGQGGQPQHF. Here the CDR3 DNA reads TGTGCCAGCAGTGAGGGGCAGGGCGGTCAGCCCCAGCATTTT.

The chain is built from TRBV19 and TRBJ2-3; TRBD2 matches at 8 bases. Trimming at V came to 5 bases and at J to 5 bases, leaving 6 bases not matched to a gene. CDR1 and CDR2 (germline): LNHDA, SQIVND (reference sequence). This CDR3 is 14 amino acids long. DNA for the CDR3: TGTGCCAGTAGTTTGCGGGGGGCTCAAGATACGCAGTATTTT. This gives the protein CASSLRGAQDTQYF.

V is TRBV6-5 and J is TRBJ1-2, with TRBD1 as a possible D gene (5 bases). CDR1 is MNHEY and CDR2 is SVGAGI in the germline V gene. The CDR3 is 15 amino acids. The V end was cut by 8 bases, the J end by 4 bases, with 20 bases between. CDR3 sequence reads: CASCPSGALSYGYTF. The CDR3 DNA reads TGTGCCAGCTGTCCCAGTGGGGCCCTATCCTATGGCTACACCTTC.